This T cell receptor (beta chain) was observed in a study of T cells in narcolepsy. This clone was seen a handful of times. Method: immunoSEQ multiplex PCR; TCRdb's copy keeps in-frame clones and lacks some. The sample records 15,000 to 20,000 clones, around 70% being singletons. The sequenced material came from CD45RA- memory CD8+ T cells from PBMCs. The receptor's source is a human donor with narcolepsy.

The DNA for the CDR3 is TGCGCCAGCAGTGATATCTCGGCCGGGGTTAACGATGAAAAACTGTTTTTT. Translating it yields CASSDISAGVNDEKLFF. The rearrangement links TRBV10-2 to TRBJ1-4; unclear D gene. The V gene's germline CDR1 is WSHSY and CDR2 SAAADI. V lost 3 bases to trimming and J lost 6 bases, with 20 bases between them. The CDR3 has 17 amino acids.